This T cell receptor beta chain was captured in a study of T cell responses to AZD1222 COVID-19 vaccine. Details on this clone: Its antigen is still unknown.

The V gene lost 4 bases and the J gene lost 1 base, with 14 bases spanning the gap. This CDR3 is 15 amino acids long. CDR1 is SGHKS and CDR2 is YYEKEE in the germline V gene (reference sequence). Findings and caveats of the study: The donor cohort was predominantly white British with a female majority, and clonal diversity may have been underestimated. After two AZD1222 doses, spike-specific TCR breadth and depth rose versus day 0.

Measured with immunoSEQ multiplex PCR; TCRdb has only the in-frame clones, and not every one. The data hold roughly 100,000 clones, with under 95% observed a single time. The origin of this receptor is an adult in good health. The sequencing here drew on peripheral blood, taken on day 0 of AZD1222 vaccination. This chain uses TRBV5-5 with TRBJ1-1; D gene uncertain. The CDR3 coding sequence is TGTGCCAGCAGCCTCATGGAAAGGTCGAACACTGAAGCTTTCTTT. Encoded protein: CASSLMERSNTEAFF.